A single sample gave rise to the 18 T cell receptor beta chains below, sequenced in a study of T-cell reconstitution after alpha-beta-depleted transplantation in children. For TCRbeta, the library was prepared with unique molecular identifiers. TCRdb re-called the PCR reads through MiXCR, storing one row per CDR3 protein. Of about 250,000 distinct CDR3 sequences in the sample, approximately 24% were seen once. The sample consisted of PBMCs, mostly from graft donor cells, taken 360 days after TCRalphabeta/CD19-depleted stem cell transplant. These receptors were collected from a female patient aged 2 to 10 who had a stem cell transplant for congenital amegakaryocytic thrombocytopenia, so the T cells may come from the graft donor.

Here the CDR3 DNA reads TGTGCCACCAGTGATTTCCATTCGACTAGCGGGGGGACAGATACGCAGTATTTT. It is translated as CATSDFHSTSGGTDTQYF. The rearrangement joins TRBV24-1 to TRBJ2-3, with 13 bases that match TRBD2. Trimming cost V 1 base and J 3 bases; bases outside gene matches: 6. The CDR3 spans 18 residues. Per germline, CDR1 KGHDR and CDR2 SFDVKD.

This clonotype has just a few counts. The chain joins TRBV7-8 to TRBJ1-4; D ambiguous. V lost 0 bases and J lost 8, with 13 bases in between. There are 15 residues in the CDR3. Germline-derived CDR1 and CDR2 are SGHVS and FQNEAQ. In DNA form, the CDR3 reads TGTGCCAGCAGCTTAGCTTATAGGAGGGAAGAAAAACTGTTTTTT. Translating gives CASSLAYRREEKLFF.

This clonotype was counted a few times. This chain uses TRBV7-8 with TRBJ1-4; unclear D gene. Germline loops: CDR1 SGHVS, CDR2 FQNEAQ. Trimming shortened V by 8 bases and J by 5 bases, and 9 bases separated the two germline ends. The CDR3 consists of 12 residues. Here the CDR3 DNA reads TGTGCCAGCGGACCGAAAAATGAAAAACTGTTTTTT. Encoded protein: CASGPKNEKLFF.

This clonotype has a handful of counts. The rearrangement links TRBV20-1 to TRBJ2-3; 7 bases agree with TRBD1. Per the germline V gene, CDR1 is DFQATT and CDR2 is SNEGSKA (reference sequence). This CDR3 is built from 14 residues. V shed 5 bases and J 0 bases; nucleotides not matched to a gene: 5. The CDR3 nucleotides are TGCAGTGCTGCCAGGGGGTCTAGCACAGATACGCAGTATTTT. This encodes CSAARGSSTDTQYF.

This clonotype was picked up a small number of times. V and J are TRBV28 and TRBJ2-7, with D perhaps given as TRBD1 or TRBD2 (5 bases each). This CDR3 region has 13 residues. V was cut by 9 bases and J by 4 bases, with 16 bases left in between. Germline V gene lookup returns CDR1 MDHEN and CDR2 SYDVKM. In DNA, the CDR3 is TGTGCCAGTCGCCGGGACCCCGCTTACGAGCAGTACTTC. Its translation is CASRRDPAYEQYF.

This clonotype was recorded a few times. The CDR3 nucleotides read TGTGCCAGCAGTCCCCAGAGGGGTGCCTACGAGCAGTACTTC. Translating it yields CASSPQRGAYEQYF. The chain carries TRBV6-1 and TRBJ2-7; D possibly uses TRBD1 or TRBD2 (5 bases each). V lost 5 bases to trimming and J lost 2 bases, with 13 bases between them. From germline, CDR1 is MNHNS and CDR2 SASEGT. The CDR3 runs 14 residues.

V gene TRBV20-1 combines with J gene TRBJ2-1, with D perhaps TRBD2 (5 bases). Trimming shortened V by 5 bases and J by 5 bases, and 19 bases separated the two germline ends. CDR3 length equals 15 residues. CDR1 DFQATT and CDR2 SNEGSKA come from the germline V gene (reference sequence). CDR3 loop: CSADPLLGSHNEQFF. CDR3 nucleotides: TGCAGTGCTGACCCCTTACTAGGGTCCCACAATGAGCAGTTCTTC.

As to this clonotype: An end of the junction differs from the germline gene, which may be a read error. The rearrangement uses TRBV28 and TRBJ1-1; D call uncertain. Germline values: CDR1 MDHEN, CDR2 SYDVKM. CDR3 length: 13 residues. The CDR3 DNA follows: TGTGCCAGCATTTTAGAAGCAATCCGGGGAGCTTTCTTT. It encodes CASILEAIRGAFF.

This clonotype was seen a handful of times. The genes are TRBV10-3 and TRBJ2-7; 13 bases map to TRBD2. The J segment lost 4 bases and the V segment lost 6 bases, leaving 6 bases of the junction unmatched. This CDR3 comprises 15 residues. The germline V gene encodes CDR1 ENHRY and CDR2 SYGVKD. CDR3 sequence (DNA): TGTGCCATCAGCCGCGCGGGACTAGCGGGGTACGAGCAGTACTTC. Translated, it gives CAISRAGLAGYEQYF.

V is TRBV11-2 and J is TRBJ2-2, with 9 positions matching TRBD2. The germline V gene encodes CDR1 SGHAT and CDR2 FQNNGV. The J segment lost 1 base and the V segment lost 2 bases, leaving 11 bases of the junction unmatched. CDR3 length: 19 residues. The CDR3, as DNA: TGTGCCAGCAGCTTATTCGGTAGCGGGAGTGTAAGGAACACCGGGGAGCTGTTTTTT. Its protein is CASSLFGSGSVRNTGELFF. Full variable domain (rest looked up from reference TRBV11-2 and TRBJ2-2): EAGVAQSPRYKIIEKRQSVAFWCNPISGHATLYWYQQILGQGPKLLIQFQNNGVVDDSQLPKDRFSAERLKGVDSTLKIQPAKLEDSAVYLCASSLFGSGSVRNTGELFFGEGSRLTVL.

This clonotype has just a few counts. V usage is TRBV30 and J usage is TRBJ2-3; no definite D call. V gave up 0 bases and J gave up 2 bases, with 3 bases separating them. The CDR3 covers 12 residues. Germline CDR1 and CDR2: GTSNPN and SVGIG (reference sequence). The CDR3 is CAWSVHTDTQYF. The CDR3 DNA reads TGTGCCTGGAGTGTACACACAGATACGCAGTATTTT.

The table lists this clonotype with many counts. This chain joins TRBV28 and TRBJ2-7, with 8 bases identical to TRBD1. The germline gives CDR1 MDHEN, CDR2 SYDVKM. The CDR3 runs to 14 residues. Trimming cost V 4 bases and J 2 bases; bases outside gene matches: 4. Here the CDR3 reads CASSSRTGTYEQYF. DNA of the CDR3: TGTGCCAGCAGTTCCCGGACAGGGACCTACGAGCAGTACTTC. The full variable domain, in which reference TRBV28 and TRBJ2-7 provide the parts outside the CDR3, is DVKVTQSSRYLVKRTGEKVFLECVQDMDHENMFWYRQDPGLGLRLIYFSYDVKMKEKGDIPEGYSVSREKKERFSLILESASTNQTSMYLCASSSRTGTYEQYFGPGTRLTVT.

There are many counts of this clonotype. This rearrangement joins TRBV4-2 to TRBJ2-7; D unclear. Germline CDR1 LGHNA, CDR2 YNFKEQ. V was shortened by 1 base and J by 4 bases, with 11 bases between the two germline ends. This CDR3 region has 14 residues. DNA for the CDR3: TGTGCCAGCAGCCAAGTGGCCGACTGGTACGAGCAGTACTTC. Protein: CASSQVADWYEQYF.

This clonotype was detected a few times. V usage is TRBV2 and J usage is TRBJ2-3; 10 positions match TRBD1. The CDR3 consists of 13 residues. Germline trimming cut 11 bases from V and 9 bases from J; bases unmatched to any gene: 11. Germline V CDR1 and CDR2: SNHLY, FYNNEI. The CDR3 region is CAGDRDRGETQYF. The CDR3, as DNA: TGTGCCGGAGACCGGGACAGGGGAGAAACGCAGTATTTT.

This clonotype was observed a few times. This sequence joins TRBV25-1 and TRBJ2-3, with 12 bases lining up with TRBD2. CDR3 size: 16 residues. Germline V gene data show CDR1 as MGHDK and CDR2 as SYGVNS. V was pared by 5 bases and J by 0 bases, with 3 bases of the junction left unmatched. The CDR3 DNA reads as TGTGCCAGCAGTAAACTAGCGGGGGGTAGCACAGATACGCAGTATTTT. This sequence encodes CASSKLAGGSTDTQYF.

This chain links TRBV12-3 or TRBV12-4 with TRBJ2-1, with 8 bases that match TRBD2. The junction had 7 bases not matched to a gene; V was cut back by 4 bases and J by 8 bases. CDR3 length equals 14 residues. The CDR3 DNA is TGTGCCAGCAGTTGGAGCGGGGGCTGGGATGAGCAGTTCTTC. Translated, it gives CASSWSGGWDEQFF.

The chain joins TRBV27 to TRBJ1-6, with D unresolved. V gave up 3 bases and J gave up 8 bases, with 11 bases separating them. The CDR3 sequence is 14 residues long. CDR1 MNHEY and CDR2 SMNVEV come from the germline V gene (reference sequence). The CDR3 spells CASSLRAADSPLHF. CDR3 sequence (DNA): TGTGCCAGCAGTTTGAGGGCTGCGGATTCACCCCTCCACTTT.

This sequence joins TRBV12-3 or TRBV12-4 and TRBJ1-1; D might be TRBD1 (6 bases). Trimming took off 2 bases at V and 1 base at J, with 20 bases between the two ends. This CDR3 has 18 amino acids. CDR3 sequence: CASSLFSWAGAKNTEAFF. The CDR3 DNA sequence: TGTGCCAGCAGTTTATTTTCCTGGGCAGGGGCAAAGAACACTGAAGCTTTCTTT.